The 14 T cell receptor beta chains below were found in one sample sequenced in a study of T cells in Graves' hyperthyroidism and ophthalmopathy. Amplified TCR beta CDR3 regions derived from RNA transcripts. The HTBI primer set drove a first-round RT-PCR of the TCR CDR3. One entry per CDR3 protein results from TCRdb running MiXCR on the multiplex PCR reads. The table has roughly 500,000 distinct CDR3 sequences, about 46% seen once. The sequencing sample was made of peripheral blood or thyroid tissue (not recorded which). The receptors come from an adult woman with Graves' disease, either hyperthyroidism or ophthalmopathy (not recorded which).

As to this clonotype: A much larger clone lies one base from this, so it may be a read error. V is TRBV10-3 and J is TRBJ2-6, with D unclear. Germline-derived CDR1 and CDR2 are ENHRY and SYGVKD. V dropped 10 bases and J dropped 0 bases, with 28 bases sitting between them. CDR3 length: 20 amino acids. The CDR3 DNA sequence: TGTGCCAGCAGCCAAGGCTCACCAAGCCCGTCTAGCTCTGGGGCCAACGTCCTGACTTTC. It encodes CASSQGSPSPSSSGANVLTF.

This clonotype was detected only once. The chain employs TRBV9 and TRBJ2-5, with 7 bases identical to TRBD2. V lost 4 bases and J lost 5; bases outside the gene matches: 17. The germline V gene has CDR1 SGDLS and CDR2 YYNGEE. The CDR3 totals 17 residues. Written as DNA, the CDR3 is TGTGCCAGCAGCCCACACGCCGGCGGGGGAGGGGTGGAGACCCAGTACTTC. It codes for CASSPHAGGGGVETQYF.

This clonotype was recorded at least ten times. The chain combines TRBV25-1 with TRBJ1-3, with D possibly TRBD1 on 5 matching bases. The CDR3 loop spans 15 amino acids. Germline CDR1 and CDR2: MGHDK and SYGVNS. V gave up 3 bases and J gave up 1 base, with 10 bases separating them. Written as DNA, the CDR3 is TGTGCCAGCAGTGACGCGGGGGATTCTGGAAACACCATATATTTT. Translated: CASSDAGDSGNTIYF.

The V call is TRBV6-6, the J call TRBJ1-5; TRBD1 matches at 8 bases. The CDR3 is 14 amino acids. From germline, CDR1 is MNHNY and CDR2 SVGAGI (reference sequence). With 4 bases clipped from V and 7 bases from J, the junction kept 6 bases outside the gene matches. This CDR3 reads CASSSDGQGQPQHF. CDR3 in DNA: TGTGCCAGCAGTTCCGACGGACAGGGCCAGCCCCAGCATTTT.

V gene TRBV3-1 combines with J gene TRBJ2-2; 10 bases are a match to TRBD2. V lost 5 bases to trimming and J lost 14 bases; unmatched junction nucleotides: 2. The CDR3 has 11 residues. Germline V gene lookup returns CDR1 LGHDT and CDR2 YNNKEL (reference sequence). CDR3 DNA: TGTGCCAGCAGCTCTAGCGGGAGTCTGTTTTTT. Encoded protein: CASSSSGSLFF.

A few counts support this clonotype. CDR3 amino acids: CASSHRDRGPAFF. The CDR3 region has the DNA TGTGCCAGCAGCCACCGGGACAGGGGGCCAGCTTTCTTT. The V call is TRBV7-9, the J call TRBJ1-1; TRBD1 matches 12 bases. V trimming: 5 bases; J trimming: 10 bases; junction bases outside the gene matches: 5. Germline V gene sequence: CDR1 SEHNR, CDR2 FQNEAQ (reference sequence). The CDR3 is made up of 13 amino acids.

The J gene is TRBJ1-5, the V gene TRBV5-5; D is perhaps TRBD1 (6 bases). V lost 1 base to trimming and J lost 7 bases, with 12 bases between them. The germline gives CDR1 SGHKS, CDR2 YYEKEE (reference sequence). The CDR3 is 14 residues long. The CDR3 here is CASSLTGTGQPQHF. The CDR3 DNA is TGTGCCAGCAGCTTGACAGGGACGGGGCAGCCCCAGCATTTT.

This clonotype was picked up one time. This chain connects TRBV20-1 to TRBJ1-5; D gene ambiguous. Germline CDR1 is DFQATT and CDR2 is SNEGSKA (reference sequence). The V end lost 5 bases, the J end lost 6 bases, and 20 bases lay between the germline ends. This CDR3 has 15 amino acids. The CDR3 region is CSAAARAGITQPQHF. CDR3 DNA sequence: TGCAGTGCTGCAGCGAGGGCGGGGATCACTCAGCCCCAGCATTTT.

J is TRBJ1-2 and V is TRBV20-1; D gene unclear. The V gene lost 3 bases and the J gene lost 3 bases, with 14 bases spanning the gap. The germline gives CDR1 DFQATT, CDR2 SNEGSKA (reference sequence). The CDR3 consists of 14 residues. CDR3 nucleotide sequence: TGCAGTGCTAGCCTTGGGCCCGTCTACTATGGCTACACCTTC. It translates to CSASLGPVYYGYTF.

This chain joins TRBV10-2 and TRBJ2-1; D is unclear. The CDR3 is 12 amino acids. Trimming cost V 6 bases and J 3 bases, with 6 bases left between them. Per the germline V gene, CDR1 is WSHSY and CDR2 is SAAADI. The CDR3 protein is CASRAVYNEQFF. The CDR3 DNA is TGCGCCAGCAGGGCAGTCTACAATGAGCAGTTCTTC.

The CDR3 DNA reads TGTGCCAGCAGCTTGGGGACGGGACGGTTGCCGGGGGGTACTGAAGCTTTCTTT. Translating it yields CASSLGTGRLPGGTEAFF. The chain carries TRBV5-4 and TRBJ1-1; tentatively, D is TRBD1 (5 bases). The V end lost 0 bases, the J end lost 5 bases, and 23 bases lay between the germline ends. Germline values: CDR1 SGHNT, CDR2 YYREEE (reference sequence). The CDR3 covers 18 residues.

Many counts were recorded for this clonotype. V usage is TRBV7-3 and J usage is TRBJ1-2; 8 nucleotides line up with TRBD1. V was pared by 5 bases and J by 3 bases, with 5 bases of the junction left unmatched. This CDR3 is built from 14 residues. Germline CDR1 SGHTA, CDR2 FQGTGA. The CDR3, as DNA: TGTGCCAGCAGCCCCCAACAGGGGGACTATGGCTACACCTTC. It yields the protein CASSPQQGDYGYTF.

This clonotype has at least ten counts. The chain links TRBV2 to TRBJ1-1, with 8 bases fitting TRBD1. The germline V gene has CDR1 SNHLY and CDR2 FYNNEI. The CDR3 is made up of 12 amino acids. The trim removed 8 bases at V and 10 bases at J, leaving 9 bases unmatched. CDR3 loop: CASSRTGRGAFF. CDR3 DNA sequence: TGTGCCAGCTCCCGGACAGGGCGAGGAGCTTTCTTT.

The rearrangement joins TRBV6-5 to TRBJ1-1, with unresolved D. The CDR3 covers 15 residues. Germline lookup yields CDR1 MNHEY and CDR2 SVGAGI. The germline V and J ends were trimmed by 6 bases and 5 bases, with 19 bases remaining between them. In nucleotides, the CDR3 is TGTGCCAGCAGCCCCCACGGCACCCCGGGGACTGAAGCTTTCTTT. This encodes CASSPHGTPGTEAFF.